These 30 T cell receptor beta chains originate from one sample sequenced in a study of T cells in Graves' hyperthyroidism and ophthalmopathy. RNA transcripts were the template for amplifying TCR beta CDR3 regions. The TCR CDR3 was amplified in a first-round RT-PCR using the HTBI primer set. TCRdb redid the calling of the multiplex PCR reads with MiXCR, one entry per CDR3 protein. Here the sample spans about 600,000 distinct CDR3 sequences, roughly a sixth being singletons. The sequencing input was blood. These receptors originate from a woman between 40 and 50 years old with Graves' ophthalmopathy.

The gene calls are TRBV6-1 and TRBJ2-3; TRBD1 aligns across 8 bases. Trimming cost V 8 bases and J 1 base; bases outside gene matches: 5. Germline CDR1 reads MNHNS; CDR2 reads SASEGT. This CDR3 has 14 amino acids. CDR3 sequence: CASFPTGGTDTQYF. CDR3 nucleotides: TGTGCCAGCTTCCCGACAGGGGGCACAGATACGCAGTATTTT.

In this sample, this clonotype turned up once. Lacking the conserved final phenylalanine or tryptophan, this CDR3 likely reflects a read error. V gene TRBV18 combines with J gene TRBJ1-6; possibly TRBD1 for D (6 bases). This CDR3 spans 14 amino acids. Germline lookup yields CDR1 KGHSH and CDR2 LQKENI. V gave up 2 bases and J gave up 4 bases, with 6 bases separating them. The CDR3 coding sequence is TGTGCCAGCTCACCAGGACAGTATAATTCACCCCTCCACCTT. Protein product: CASSPGQYNSPLHL.

This clonotype was observed a handful of times. This chain links TRBV29-1 with TRBJ1-1, with D possibly being TRBD1 (5 bases). V lost 4 bases, J lost 7 bases, and 13 bases lay in between. The germline gives CDR1 SQVTM, CDR2 ANQGSEA. The CDR3 runs 12 residues. DNA for the CDR3: TGCAGCGTTGTCCAGGGCAGTGGTGAAGCTTTCTTT. It codes for CSVVQGSGEAFF.

This clonotype was recorded at least ten times. For the CDR3, the DNA is TGTGCCAGCAGACCGGGACAGGGGATGTCGGGCACTGAAGCTTTCTTT. This translates into CASRPGQGMSGTEAFF. This sequence joins TRBV2 and TRBJ1-1; 10 positions agree with TRBD1. Losses at the gene ends were 6 bases for V and 4 bases for J; bases not matched to a gene: 11. This CDR3 comprises 16 residues. CDR1 SNHLY and CDR2 FYNNEI come from the germline V gene.

This clonotype was seen a handful of times. This sequence joins TRBV7-9 and TRBJ1-5; the match to TRBD1 covers 8 bases. CDR3 length: 15 residues. J was trimmed by 4 bases and V by 5 bases; bases with no gene match: 7. CDR1 and CDR2 (germline): SEHNR, FQNEAQ (reference sequence). CDR3 DNA sequence: TGTGCCAGCAGCACAGGGACAGGAAAAAATCAGCCCCAGCATTTT. Translating gives CASSTGTGKNQPQHF.

This chain joins TRBV28 and TRBJ2-6; D may correspond to TRBD1 or TRBD2 (5 bases each). The germline gives CDR1 MDHEN, CDR2 SYDVKM. This CDR3 contains 17 residues. The germline V and J ends were trimmed by 5 bases and 0 bases, with 14 bases remaining between them. Here the CDR3 reads CASSLGTVPSGANVLTF. The CDR3 DNA follows: TGTGCCAGCAGTCTAGGGACGGTCCCCTCTGGGGCCAACGTCCTGACTTTC.

J is TRBJ2-7 and V is TRBV4-2, with TRBD1 identical over 9 bases. CDR1 and CDR2 from the germline V gene are LGHNA and YNFKEQ. The CDR3 runs 16 residues. The junction had 8 bases not matched to a gene; V was cut back by 1 base and J by 4 bases. CDR3 sequence (DNA): TGTGCCAGCAGCCAAGCGCTCGGACAGGGGAGATACGAGCAGTACTTC. Residues: CASSQALGQGRYEQYF.

This clonotype was seen many times. The V call is TRBV12-3 or TRBV12-4, the J call TRBJ2-1, with TRBD2 matching 7 bases. The V gene end was trimmed by 5 bases and the J gene end by 10 bases; junction bases not matched to a gene: 14. The CDR3 spans 15 residues. The CDR3 protein is CASSPNRGVLEEQFF. DNA for the CDR3: TGTGCCAGCAGTCCTAATCGGGGGGTCCTTGAGGAGCAGTTCTTC.

This clonotype was seen a handful of times. This sequence joins TRBV14 and TRBJ2-3; a weak D match, TRBD2 (5 bases). Trimming stripped 0 bases from V and 7 bases from J, with 14 bases between. This CDR3 is 15 amino acids long. Germline loops: CDR1 SGHDN, CDR2 FVKESK. This CDR3 reads CASSQDRTRGYTQYF. The CDR3 DNA reads as TGTGCCAGCAGCCAAGATCGGACGCGAGGGTATACGCAGTATTTT.

This clonotype was seen many times. This chain connects TRBV2 to TRBJ1-1; D call uncertain. Deletions cut 6 bases from V and 2 bases from J, with 4 bases between. Germline assignment: CDR1 SNHLY and CDR2 FYNNEI. The CDR3 covers 11 residues. In nucleotides, the CDR3 is TGTGCCAGCAGATATAACACTGAAGCTTTCTTT. Translating it yields CASRYNTEAFF. Variable domain in full (rest from reference TRBV2 and TRBJ1-1): EPEVTQTPSHQVTQMGQEVILRCVPISNHLYFYWYRQILGQKVEFLVSFYNNEISEKSEIFDDQFSVERPDGSNFTLKIRSTKLEDSAMYFCASRYNTEAFFGQGTRLTVV.

This clonotype came up a few times. The J gene is TRBJ2-1, the V gene TRBV7-9, with a possible D match to TRBD1 (6 bases). The CDR3 has 13 residues. V gave up 5 bases and J gave up 7 bases, with 12 bases separating them. Germline CDR1 reads SEHNR; CDR2 reads FQNEAQ (reference sequence). The CDR3 reads CASSPLTGNEQFF. CDR3 nucleotides: TGTGCCAGCAGCCCGCTTACAGGGAATGAGCAGTTCTTC.

This sequence joins TRBV20-1 and TRBJ1-3; 7 positions agree with TRBD1. Per the germline V gene, CDR1 is DFQATT and CDR2 is SNEGSKA (reference sequence). Losses at the gene ends were 0 bases for V and 0 bases for J; bases not matched to a gene: 8. This CDR3 is built from 17 residues. CDR3 protein: CSAREGGTKVSGNTIYF. The CDR3 DNA reads TGCAGTGCTAGAGAAGGGGGCACCAAGGTCTCTGGAAACACCATATATTTT.

This clonotype has a count of ten or more. This chain connects TRBV7-2 to TRBJ2-5; 9 bases map to TRBD2. The junction had 3 bases not matched to a gene; V was cut back by 3 bases and J by 1 base. CDR1 is SGHTA and CDR2 is FQGNSA in the germline V gene. The CDR3 extends over 15 amino acids. This CDR3 is CASSFASGTQETQYF. DNA for the CDR3: TGTGCCAGCAGCTTCGCTAGCGGGACCCAAGAGACCCAGTACTTC.

This clonotype was recorded many times. This chain connects TRBV7-9 to TRBJ2-7; D is unclear. This CDR3 region has 12 residues. The germline gives CDR1 SEHNR, CDR2 FQNEAQ (reference sequence). The V end was cut by 1 base, the J end by 4 bases, with 5 bases between. The DNA of the CDR3 is TGTGCCAGCAGCTTAGAAGCGTACGAGCAGTACTTC. Its translation: CASSLEAYEQYF. Full variable domain (missing parts from reference TRBV7-9 and TRBJ2-7): DTGVSQNPRHKITKRGQNVTFRCDPISEHNRLYWYRQTLGQGPEFLTYFQNEAQLEKSRLLSDRFSAERPKGSFSTLEIQRTEQGDSAMYLCASSLEAYEQYFGPGTRLTVT.

The chain is built from TRBV9 and TRBJ2-7; the match to TRBD2 covers 8 bases. The V gene's germline CDR1 is SGDLS and CDR2 YYNGEE. This CDR3 is built from 16 residues. The V and J ends lost 4 bases and 7 bases, in that order; junction bases with no gene match: 16. The CDR3 DNA sequence: TGTGCCAGCAGCCCGGGAGGGGCAAAATCCTCGTGGGAGCAGTACTTC. This translates into CASSPGGAKSSWEQYF.

The genes are TRBV10-2 and TRBJ1-3, with D unclear. Germline CDR1 is WSHSY and CDR2 is SAAADI. The CDR3 spans 16 residues. V dropped 6 bases and J dropped 0 bases, with 15 bases sitting between them. The CDR3 protein is CASRPGGLGSGNTIYF. In nucleotides, the CDR3 is TGCGCCAGCAGACCCGGAGGGCTAGGCTCTGGAAACACCATATATTTT.

This clonotype was observed at least ten times. The chain combines TRBV7-9 with TRBJ2-1, with 12 positions matching TRBD2. This CDR3 region has 17 residues. V dropped 5 bases and J dropped 4; count of bases not matched to a gene: 9. The germline V gene has CDR1 SEHNR and CDR2 FQNEAQ (reference sequence). The CDR3 is CASSLGLAGPPYNEQFF. The DNA of the CDR3 is TGTGCCAGCAGCCTCGGACTAGCGGGACCTCCTTACAATGAGCAGTTCTTC.

In its sample, this clonotype was seen many times. V and J are TRBV6-1 and TRBJ1-5; unclear D gene. CDR3 length: 15 amino acids. Germline V gene data show CDR1 as MNHNS and CDR2 as SASEGT. Trimming took off 3 bases at V and 7 bases at J, with 16 bases between the two ends. Here the CDR3 reads CASSDQISFEQPQHF. As DNA, the CDR3 is TGTGCCAGCAGTGACCAGATTTCCTTTGAGCAGCCCCAGCATTTT.

As regards this clonotype: Since a much larger clone is just one base distant, this may be a read error. The chain joins TRBV12-3 or TRBV12-4 to TRBJ1-1; D perhaps matches TRBD1 (5 bases). The CDR3 loop spans 14 amino acids. This CDR3 reads CASSLFGGNTEALF. CDR3 coding DNA: TGTGCCAGCAGTTTGTTCGGGGGGAACACTGAAGCTCTCTTT.

This clonotype was seen repeatedly, ten times or more. The rearrangement joins TRBV3-1 to TRBJ1-1, with a possible D match to TRBD1 (5 bases). This CDR3 spans 11 amino acids. CDR1 is LGHDT, CDR2 YNNKEL, per germline (reference sequence). Trimming stripped 9 bases from V and 4 bases from J, with 9 bases between. The CDR3 nucleotides are TGTGCCAGGGGGCGCGGCACTGAAGCTTTCTTT. Translated, it gives CARGRGTEAFF. Full variable domain (outside the CDR3, taken from reference TRBV3-1 and TRBJ1-1): DTAVSQTPKYLVTQMGNDKSIKCEQNLGHDTMYWYKQDSKKFLKIMFSYNNKELIINETVPNRFSPKSPDKAHLNLHINSLELGDSAVYFCARGRGTEAFFGQGTRLTVV.

A remark on this clonotype: This may arise from a read error, as a much more abundant clone is one base away. The V and J genes are TRBV18 and TRBJ1-4; D is undetermined. The CDR3 covers 13 residues. Germline lookup yields CDR1 KGHSH and CDR2 LQKENI. The CDR3 reads CASSPPEAEKLLF. The CDR3 DNA reads TGTGCCAGCTCACCCCCAGAGGCTGAAAAACTGCTTTTT.

This clonotype showed up just a few times. CDR3 sequence reads: CASSPSRMNTEAFF. CDR3 nucleotide sequence: TGTGCCAGCTCACCATCCAGGATGAACACTGAAGCTTTCTTT. V and J are TRBV18 and TRBJ1-1, with unresolved D. Germline CDR1 is KGHSH and CDR2 is LQKENI. This CDR3 comprises 14 residues. The V end was cut by 2 bases, the J end by 0 bases, with 7 bases between.

This clonotype was detected ten times or more. The chain recombines TRBV6-1 with TRBJ2-7; 12 bases fit TRBD1. Germline CDR1 MNHNS, CDR2 SASEGT. The CDR3 loop spans 16 amino acids. V was pared by 5 bases and J by 7 bases, with 12 bases of the junction left unmatched. The CDR3 DNA reads TGTGCCAGCAGTCTATCCCCGGGACAGGGGGCTGGGGAGCAGTACTTC. Translated, it gives CASSLSPGQGAGEQYF.

In its sample, this clonotype was seen many times. The chain couples TRBV2 to TRBJ2-1; 7 bases match TRBD1. The CDR3 is 15 residues long. Germline values: CDR1 SNHLY, CDR2 FYNNEI. With 6 bases clipped from V and 4 bases from J, the junction kept 9 bases outside the gene matches. CDR3 loop: CASSTTGVGYNEQFF. CDR3 in DNA: TGTGCCAGCAGCACTACAGGGGTAGGGTACAATGAGCAGTTCTTC.

The chain carries TRBV29-1 and TRBJ2-3; D is undetermined. Germline CDR1 reads SQVTM; CDR2 reads ANQGSEA. The CDR3 consists of 12 residues. With 4 bases removed from V and 4 bases from J, the gap between germline ends came to 9 bases. As DNA, the CDR3 is TGCAGCGTTGTAGATTTTCCAGATACGCAGTATTTT. Residues: CSVVDFPDTQYF.

This clonotype turned up a few times. The chain recombines TRBV25-1 with TRBJ2-1; TRBD1 matches at 8 bases. The V segment lost 7 bases and the J segment 12 bases; nucleotides outside the gene matches: 8. CDR3 size: 12 residues. Germline loops: CDR1 MGHDK, CDR2 SYGVNS. CDR3 protein: CASTSPGGAQFF. The CDR3 nucleotides are TGTGCCAGCACGTCCCCAGGGGGCGCGCAGTTCTTC.

This clonotype occurred a few times. The chain is built from TRBV5-4 and TRBJ1-2; D is possibly TRBD1 (5 bases). CDR3 size: 13 residues. Trimming left V 1 base short and J 7 bases short, with 11 bases between. The V gene's germline CDR1 is SGHNT and CDR2 YYREEE (reference sequence). CDR3 residues: CASSLSGIVGYTF. The DNA for the CDR3 is TGTGCCAGCAGCTTGTCAGGGATTGTTGGCTACACCTTC.

This clonotype showed up just a few times. The V call is TRBV28, the J call TRBJ2-3; 9 bases line up with TRBD2. CDR3 length equals 15 residues. V was clipped by 7 bases and J by 2 bases; unmatched bases: 7. Germline V gene lookup returns CDR1 MDHEN and CDR2 SYDVKM. In nucleotides, the CDR3 is TGTGCCAGCAAGGGGGCGGGAGGGCCCACAGATACGCAGTATTTT. Translation: CASKGAGGPTDTQYF.

This clonotype was counted at least ten times. The chain has TRBV7-2 and TRBJ2-3; possibly TRBD2 for D (5 bases). CDR1 and CDR2 from the germline V gene are SGHTA and FQGNSA. The ends were cut back, 1 base at V and 0 bases at J, with 11 bases in the middle. The CDR3 runs 16 residues. The CDR3 DNA reads TGTGCCAGCAGCTTAGTCGGGCGGACTAGCACAGATACGCAGTATTTT. Residues: CASSLVGRTSTDTQYF. Using reference TRBV7-2 and TRBJ2-3 for the parts outside the CDR3, the full variable domain is GAGVSQSPSNKVTEKGKDVELRCDPISGHTALYWYRQSLGQGLEFLIYFQGNSAPDKSGLPSDRFSAERTGGSVSTLTIQRTQQEDSAVYLCASSLVGRTSTDTQYFGPGTRLTVL.

This clonotype was recorded many times. V is TRBV7-3 and J is TRBJ2-1, with TRBD2 identical over 7 bases. Unmatched junction bases numbered 4, after V lost 4 bases and J lost 10 bases. The CDR3 has 12 amino acids. Germline loops: CDR1 SGHTA, CDR2 FQGTGA. DNA for the CDR3: TGTGCCAGCAGCTGGGGGGGAGGGGAGCAGTTCTTC. Encoded protein: CASSWGGGEQFF.